The 24 T cell receptor beta chains given below trace back to one sample, sequenced in a study of neoadjuvant anti-PD-1 for oral cavity cancer. Here immunoSEQ multiplex PCR was the method, and the copy in TCRdb shows in-frame clones only, minus some. Among tens of thousands of clones listed, about 86% were seen once. Time point described: after neoadjuvant nivolumab, at surgical resection. The source material was PBMCs, sampled after nivolumab (anti-PD-1) treatment. These receptors came from a person between 40 and 85 years old with oral cavity squamous cell carcinoma.

Written as DNA, the CDR3 is TGTGCCAGCAGTTTACTAGCGGGAGAGGAGACCCAGTACTTC. This sequence encodes CASSLLAGEETQYF. The genes are TRBV7-9 and TRBJ2-5; 11 bases align to TRBD2. With V trimmed by 6 bases and J by 5 bases, 5 bases remained unmatched. The CDR3 covers 14 residues. Germline CDR1 and CDR2: SEHNR and FQNEAQ (reference sequence).

The CDR3 nucleotides read TGTGCCAGCAGGATCCTTAACACTGAAGCTTTCTTT. Amino acid sequence: CASRILNTEAFF. V is TRBV28 and J is TRBJ1-1; the D is unclear. The CDR3 covers 12 residues. Trimming left V 6 bases short and J 2 bases short, with 7 bases between. From germline, CDR1 is MDHEN and CDR2 SYDVKM.

V and J are TRBV27 and TRBJ2-1; 7 bases fit TRBD1. V shed 6 bases and J 8 bases; nucleotides not matched to a gene: 7. CDR1 is MNHEY and CDR2 is SMNVEV in the germline V gene (reference sequence). The CDR3 loop spans 13 amino acids. The CDR3 reads CASRWNGQDEQFF. CDR3 DNA: TGTGCCAGCAGGTGGAACGGACAGGATGAGCAGTTCTTC.

The chain links TRBV27 to TRBJ2-3; D assignment may be TRBD1 or TRBD2 (6 bases each). Germline loops: CDR1 MNHEY, CDR2 SMNVEV (reference sequence). The CDR3 consists of 14 residues. The germline V and J ends were trimmed by 0 bases and 6 bases, with 10 bases remaining between them. The DNA for the CDR3 is TGTGCCAGCAGTTTATCGCAGGGGAGGGATACGCAGTATTTT. Translating it yields CASSLSQGRDTQYF.

The chain links TRBV11-1 to TRBJ1-4; D not resolved. The CDR3 is 12 residues long. V lost 5 bases, J lost 8 bases, and 9 bases lay in between. Germline V CDR1 and CDR2: SGHAT, FQDESV (reference sequence). The CDR3 sequence: CASSRHGEKLFF. The CDR3 bases are TGTGCCAGCAGCAGACACGGCGAAAAACTGTTTTTT.

Comment on this clone: This sample includes further DNA sequences coding for the same CDR3. This chain uses TRBV5-1 with TRBJ1-2; perhaps TRBD1 as D (5 bases). The length of the CDR3 is 13 residues. V lost 0 bases, J lost 7 bases, and 10 bases lay in between. Germline CDR1 and CDR2: SGHRS and YFSETQ. CDR3 in DNA: TGCGCCAGCAGCTTGGCAGGGATGAGTGGCTACACCTTC. Its protein product is CASSLAGMSGYTF. The whole variable domain, filled in from reference TRBV5-1 and TRBJ1-2, reads KAGVTQTPRYLIKTRGQQVTLSCSPISGHRSVSWYQQTPGQGLQFLFEYFSETQRNKGNFPGRFSGRQFSNSRSEMNVSTLELGDSALYLCASSLAGMSGYTFGSGTRLTVV.

This clone was seen a handful of times. This chain joins TRBV5-1 and TRBJ2-2, with 8 bases fitting TRBD2. In germline, CDR1 is SGHRS, CDR2 YFSETQ. The CDR3 spans 16 residues. The ends lost 3 bases at V and 1 base at J; junction bases unmatched: 5. The CDR3 nucleotides are TGCGCCAGCAGCTCGAGTGCGGGAGGGAACACCGGGGAGCTGTTTTTT. It yields the protein CASSSSAGGNTGELFF.

The rearrangement joins TRBV4-1 to TRBJ2-5; the match to TRBD1 covers 8 bases. CDR1 is MGHRA and CDR2 is YSYEKL in the germline V gene. V lost 6 bases, J lost 1 base, and 7 bases stayed unmatched. CDR3 length equals 15 residues. Here the CDR3 reads CASRRTGRGQETQYF. The CDR3 DNA sequence: TGCGCCAGCAGGAGGACAGGGCGTGGCCAAGAGACCCAGTACTTC.

This rearrangement joins TRBV7-8 to TRBJ2-5, with D tentatively TRBD1 or TRBD2 (5 bases each). CDR1 is SGHVS, CDR2 FQNEAQ, per germline. The CDR3 is made up of 15 amino acids. The V and J ends lost 4 bases and 7 bases respectively, with 19 bases between them. CDR3 bases: TGTGCCAGCAGCTCTGTTGGAGGACAAGGGTTGACCCAGTACTTC. Its translation is CASSSVGGQGLTQYF.

This clone came up once. In DNA, the CDR3 is TGCAGCGTGCTCAAACAGGGTCGGGTTTATGGCTACACCTTC. Translating gives CSVLKQGRVYGYTF. The chain links TRBV29-1 to TRBJ1-2, with a weak D call TRBD1 (6 bases). The CDR3 is 14 residues long. V shed 6 bases and J shed 5 bases, with 19 bases lying between them. Looked up from germline, CDR1 is SQVTM and CDR2 is ANQGSEA.

This clone was observed a few times. The chain carries TRBV10-3 and TRBJ2-5; the match to TRBD2 covers 11 bases. CDR1 ENHRY and CDR2 SYGVKD come from the germline V gene. After removal of 9 bases from V and 1 base from J, the junction contained 7 bases not matched to a gene. CDR3 length: 15 residues. The CDR3 loop reads CAISTSGAVQETQYF. Written as DNA, the CDR3 is TGTGCCATTTCGACTAGCGGGGCGGTCCAAGAGACCCAGTACTTC.

The chain has TRBV14 and TRBJ2-1; D is possibly TRBD1 or TRBD2 (5 bases each). The CDR3 runs to 20 residues. CDR1 is SGHDN, CDR2 FVKESK, per germline. The ends were cut back, 0 bases at V and 4 bases at J, with 25 bases in the middle. The CDR3 reads CASSQDRVFLWGNPYNEQFF. In nucleotides, the CDR3 is TGTGCCAGCAGCCAAGATCGTGTCTTTTTATGGGGGAACCCATACAATGAGCAGTTCTTC.

The V gene is TRBV6-6, the J gene TRBJ2-1; D gene uncertain. This CDR3 contains 13 residues. V was cut by 7 bases and J by 9 bases, with 16 bases left in between. CDR1 is MNHNY, CDR2 SVGAGI, per germline (reference sequence). The CDR3 sequence is CASTRPPKSEQFF. DNA of the CDR3: TGTGCCAGCACCCGCCCCCCGAAGTCTGAGCAGTTCTTC.

The rearrangement uses TRBV30 and TRBJ1-3; no firm D call. Germline V lookup: CDR1 GTSNPN, CDR2 SVGIG (reference sequence). CDR3 length: 14 residues. Trimming shortened V by 8 bases and J by 4 bases, and 18 bases separated the two germline ends. The CDR3, as DNA: TGTGCCACGACAACCTTACATCACGGAAACACCATATATTTT. The encoded protein is CATTTLHHGNTIYF.

This chain joins TRBV19 and TRBJ2-2, with D hard to call. CDR3 size: 13 residues. Trimming cost V 1 base and J 7 bases, with 7 bases left between them. The V gene's germline CDR1 is LNHDA and CDR2 SQIVND (reference sequence). CDR3 sequence (DNA): TGTGCCAGTAGTATAGTTGAGAACGGGGAGCTGTTTTTT. It is translated as CASSIVENGELFF.

The rearrangement uses TRBV9 and TRBJ1-2, with a tentative D call TRBD1 (5 bases). Trimming shortened V by 2 bases and J by 2 bases, and 10 bases separated the two germline ends. This CDR3 has 14 residues. The V gene's germline CDR1 is SGDLS and CDR2 YYNGEE. CDR3 coding DNA: TGTGCCAGCAGCGTTGATGGGGCCAACTATGGCTACACCTTC. This codes for CASSVDGANYGYTF.

V is TRBV7-9 and J is TRBJ1-1, with a weak D call TRBD1 (6 bases). The CDR3 spans 17 residues. Germline CDR1 SEHNR, CDR2 FQNEAQ (reference sequence). Trimming cost V 1 base and J 1 base, with 16 bases left between them. The CDR3 DNA follows: TGTGCCAGCAGCTTAGGCCGCTGGGGGGCTGGGAACACTGAAGCTTTCTTT. It is translated as CASSLGRWGAGNTEAFF.

The chain recombines TRBV28 with TRBJ2-7, with 7 bases matching TRBD1. The V and J ends lost 3 bases and 2 bases, in that order; junction bases with no gene match: 4. The CDR3 contains 14 residues. CDR1 is MDHEN and CDR2 is SYDVKM in the germline V gene. The DNA for the CDR3 is TGTGCCAGCAGTTTCGGGACAGCCCCCTACGAGCAGTACTTC. As protein: CASSFGTAPYEQYF.

The chain is built from TRBV19 and TRBJ2-1; no firm D call. This CDR3 contains 15 residues. Germline-derived CDR1 and CDR2 are LNHDA and SQIVND (reference sequence). V lost 4 bases, J lost 0 bases, and 10 bases lay in between. Here the CDR3 DNA reads TGTGCCAGTAGTACTGAGGAATACTCCTACAATGAGCAGTTCTTC. Its translation: CASSTEEYSYNEQFF.

The V call is TRBV5-1, the J call TRBJ2-2; TRBD2 might be the D (5 bases). Trimming cost V 4 bases and J 2 bases, with 12 bases left between them. The CDR3 length is 15 residues. Germline V gene data show CDR1 as SGHRS and CDR2 as YFSETQ. The CDR3 DNA is TGCGCCAGCAGCCTTAAGCGGATAAACACCGGGGAGCTGTTTTTT. This translates into CASSLKRINTGELFF.

This clone came up a few times. The rearrangement uses TRBV15 and TRBJ1-5, with D possibly TRBD1 on 5 matching bases. V lost 1 base and J lost 2, with 12 bases in between. Germline V gene data show CDR1 as LNHNV and CDR2 as YYDKDF (reference sequence). The CDR3 sequence is 16 residues long. DNA for the CDR3: TGTGCCACCAGCAGAGGAAAAGGGGTAGGCAATCAGCCCCAGCATTTT. It translates to CATSRGKGVGNQPQHF.

The CDR3: CASSFPPRDYEQYF. CDR3 DNA sequence: TGTGCCAGCAGCTTTCCCCCCCGAGACTACGAGCAGTACTTC. The chain recombines TRBV11-2 with TRBJ2-7, with D unresolved. The CDR3 spans 14 residues. CDR1 SGHAT and CDR2 FQNNGV come from the germline V gene. The V end lost 3 bases, the J end lost 3 bases, and 12 bases lay between the germline ends.

The V and J genes are TRBV15 and TRBJ1-5; a weak D match, TRBD1 (6 bases). Germline loops: CDR1 LNHNV, CDR2 YYDKDF (reference sequence). CDR3 length: 14 residues. The germline V and J ends were trimmed by 1 base and 6 bases, with 10 bases remaining between them. The CDR3 spells CATSRGGASQPQHF. In DNA, the CDR3 is TGTGCCACCAGCAGAGGGGGGGCATCTCAGCCCCAGCATTTT.

The chain uses TRBV7-6 and TRBJ2-5; D is undetermined. Trimming removed 5 bases at V and 4 bases at J, with 23 bases between. The CDR3 consists of 17 residues. Germline CDR1 and CDR2: SGHVS and FNYEAQ. Here the CDR3 reads CASSRRPPALNSETQYF. DNA of the CDR3: TGTGCCAGCAGCCGCCGACCCCCAGCCCTAAATTCAGAGACCCAGTACTTC.